What follows describes a single T cell receptor (beta chain). This entry is derived from a study of cytomegalovirus exposure and HLA in healthy donors. CDR3 length equals 13 residues. Germline loops: CDR1 MDHEN, CDR2 SYDVKM. With 7 bases removed from V and 2 bases from J, the gap between germline ends came to 11 bases. Use of 60 Vbeta and 13 Jbeta primers characterized the PCR. TCRdb keeps only in-frame clones here, not all; method: immunoSEQ multiplex PCR. The table shows about 150,000 clones, with approximately 80% occurring only once. Sequenced input: PBMCs. This clonotype originated in a man in his thirties or forties in good health and CMV-seronegative. The chain joins TRBV28 to TRBJ1-1, with D possibly matching TRBD1 (5 bases). In DNA form, the CDR3 reads TGTGCCAGCAAATATACAGGAAACACTGAAGCTTTCTTT. This translates into CASKYTGNTEAFF.